This entry describes one TCR beta chain. This entry comes from a study of blood T cell repertoires in COVID-19. Study background: The United States, Italy and Spain supplied acute and convalescent COVID-19 samples. Nucleic acid was either cDNA or gDNA, and it came from T cells, B-cell-depleted T cells, or PBMCs.

Patients in Seattle were enrolled during active infection, then followed longitudinally. Data came from immunoSEQ multiplex PCR; TCRdb stores just in-frame clones and leaves some out. Of 150,000 to 200,000 clones listed, 92% are singletons. The receptor was derived from a young man with COVID-19, enrolled during active disease. The sample comprised peripheral blood.

In DNA, the CDR3 is TGCGCCAGCAGCCAAGTTGGTAGCGGGAGTAGAAATACGCAGTATTTT. Its translation is CASSQVGSGSRNTQYF. This chain uses TRBV4-3 with TRBJ2-3; 9 positions agree with TRBD2. V was pared by 1 base and J by 7 bases, with 9 bases of the junction left unmatched. This CDR3 is 16 amino acids long. Germline lookup yields CDR1 LGHNA and CDR2 YSLEER.